Below, 6 T cell receptor beta chains from the same sample are listed, as sequenced in a study of breast tumors, draining lymph nodes, adjacent tissues. MiXCR, applied by TCRdb to the multiplex PCR reads, yields one record per CDR3 protein. Among 180,000 or so distinct CDR3 sequences listed, 30% to 35% were seen once. Axillary draining lymph nodes of breast cancer patients supplied the node samples. The specimen sequenced was axillary lymph node tissue. Receptor source: a female donor with breast cancer. Some clones in this sample may be carry-over from other donors' samples.

The sample holds a few counts of this clonotype. J is TRBJ1-2 and V is TRBV6-6; 7 nucleotides agree with TRBD1. This CDR3 region has 13 residues. The V gene's germline CDR1 is MNHNY and CDR2 SVGAGI (reference sequence). J was trimmed by 7 bases and V by 6 bases; bases with no gene match: 8. This CDR3 is CASRNTGESGYTF. The CDR3 DNA sequence: TGTGCCAGCAGGAACACAGGGGAAAGTGGCTACACCTTC.

This clonotype was detected only a few times. The chain uses TRBV5-1 and TRBJ1-1, with TRBD1 identical over 7 bases. Germline loops: CDR1 SGHRS, CDR2 YFSETQ. The CDR3 extends over 19 amino acids. The V segment lost 4 bases and the J segment 0 bases; nucleotides outside the gene matches: 18. The CDR3 coding sequence is TGCGCCAGCAGCCCCGTAATTCGGCGGGACAGTTATGTGAACACTGAAGCTTTCTTT. Translated, it gives CASSPVIRRDSYVNTEAFF. Together with reference TRBV5-1 and TRBJ1-1, the CDR3 gives the full variable domain: KAGVTQTPRYLIKTRGQQVTLSCSPISGHRSVSWYQQTPGQGLQFLFEYFSETQRNKGNFPGRFSGRQFSNSRSEMNVSTLELGDSALYLCASSPVIRRDSYVNTEAFFGQGTRLTVV.

This rearrangement joins TRBV10-2 to TRBJ2-5, with TRBD1 matching 9 bases. Germline V gene data show CDR1 as WSHSY and CDR2 as SAAADI. Germline trimming cut 5 bases from V and 5 bases from J; bases unmatched to any gene: 9. CDR3 length: 15 residues. The CDR3 reads CASSSGTGLLETQYF. The CDR3 DNA reads as TGCGCCAGCAGTTCCGGGACAGGGCTCCTGGAGACCCAGTACTTC.

This clonotype was seen many times. The genes are TRBV2 and TRBJ2-5; D unresolved. Per the germline V gene, CDR1 is SNHLY and CDR2 is FYNNEI. Deletions cut 6 bases from V and 4 bases from J, with 6 bases between. This CDR3 has 11 residues. CDR3 coding DNA: TGTGCCAGCAGGAACTCAGAGACCCAGTACTTC. Encoded protein: CASRNSETQYF. The complete variable domain, with remaining parts taken from reference TRBV2 and TRBJ2-5, reads EPEVTQTPSHQVTQMGQEVILRCVPISNHLYFYWYRQILGQKVEFLVSFYNNEISEKSEIFDDQFSVERPDGSNFTLKIRSTKLEDSAMYFCASRNSETQYFGPGTRLLVL.

This clonotype was seen more than once but under ten times. This sequence may be a read error, since a much larger clone differs from it by one base. The V and J genes are TRBV20-1 and TRBJ2-7; TRBD2 aligns across 7 bases. This CDR3 has 14 amino acids. With 2 bases clipped from V and 6 bases from J, the junction kept 10 bases outside the gene matches. From germline, CDR1 is DFQATT and CDR2 SNEGSKA (reference sequence). This chain's CDR3 is CSARSSGRTSEQYF. CDR3 coding DNA: TGCAGTGCTAGATCTAGCGGACGGACCTCCGAGCAGTACTTC.

This clonotype has ten or more counts. This sequence joins TRBV24-1 and TRBJ2-3; D is possibly TRBD1 (6 bases). This CDR3 has 12 amino acids. From germline, CDR1 is KGHDR and CDR2 SFDVKD. Trimming shortened V by 5 bases and J by 7 bases, and 9 bases separated the two germline ends. CDR3 sequence: CATSVQGHTQYF. In nucleotides, the CDR3 is TGTGCCACCAGTGTTCAGGGGCATACGCAGTATTTT.